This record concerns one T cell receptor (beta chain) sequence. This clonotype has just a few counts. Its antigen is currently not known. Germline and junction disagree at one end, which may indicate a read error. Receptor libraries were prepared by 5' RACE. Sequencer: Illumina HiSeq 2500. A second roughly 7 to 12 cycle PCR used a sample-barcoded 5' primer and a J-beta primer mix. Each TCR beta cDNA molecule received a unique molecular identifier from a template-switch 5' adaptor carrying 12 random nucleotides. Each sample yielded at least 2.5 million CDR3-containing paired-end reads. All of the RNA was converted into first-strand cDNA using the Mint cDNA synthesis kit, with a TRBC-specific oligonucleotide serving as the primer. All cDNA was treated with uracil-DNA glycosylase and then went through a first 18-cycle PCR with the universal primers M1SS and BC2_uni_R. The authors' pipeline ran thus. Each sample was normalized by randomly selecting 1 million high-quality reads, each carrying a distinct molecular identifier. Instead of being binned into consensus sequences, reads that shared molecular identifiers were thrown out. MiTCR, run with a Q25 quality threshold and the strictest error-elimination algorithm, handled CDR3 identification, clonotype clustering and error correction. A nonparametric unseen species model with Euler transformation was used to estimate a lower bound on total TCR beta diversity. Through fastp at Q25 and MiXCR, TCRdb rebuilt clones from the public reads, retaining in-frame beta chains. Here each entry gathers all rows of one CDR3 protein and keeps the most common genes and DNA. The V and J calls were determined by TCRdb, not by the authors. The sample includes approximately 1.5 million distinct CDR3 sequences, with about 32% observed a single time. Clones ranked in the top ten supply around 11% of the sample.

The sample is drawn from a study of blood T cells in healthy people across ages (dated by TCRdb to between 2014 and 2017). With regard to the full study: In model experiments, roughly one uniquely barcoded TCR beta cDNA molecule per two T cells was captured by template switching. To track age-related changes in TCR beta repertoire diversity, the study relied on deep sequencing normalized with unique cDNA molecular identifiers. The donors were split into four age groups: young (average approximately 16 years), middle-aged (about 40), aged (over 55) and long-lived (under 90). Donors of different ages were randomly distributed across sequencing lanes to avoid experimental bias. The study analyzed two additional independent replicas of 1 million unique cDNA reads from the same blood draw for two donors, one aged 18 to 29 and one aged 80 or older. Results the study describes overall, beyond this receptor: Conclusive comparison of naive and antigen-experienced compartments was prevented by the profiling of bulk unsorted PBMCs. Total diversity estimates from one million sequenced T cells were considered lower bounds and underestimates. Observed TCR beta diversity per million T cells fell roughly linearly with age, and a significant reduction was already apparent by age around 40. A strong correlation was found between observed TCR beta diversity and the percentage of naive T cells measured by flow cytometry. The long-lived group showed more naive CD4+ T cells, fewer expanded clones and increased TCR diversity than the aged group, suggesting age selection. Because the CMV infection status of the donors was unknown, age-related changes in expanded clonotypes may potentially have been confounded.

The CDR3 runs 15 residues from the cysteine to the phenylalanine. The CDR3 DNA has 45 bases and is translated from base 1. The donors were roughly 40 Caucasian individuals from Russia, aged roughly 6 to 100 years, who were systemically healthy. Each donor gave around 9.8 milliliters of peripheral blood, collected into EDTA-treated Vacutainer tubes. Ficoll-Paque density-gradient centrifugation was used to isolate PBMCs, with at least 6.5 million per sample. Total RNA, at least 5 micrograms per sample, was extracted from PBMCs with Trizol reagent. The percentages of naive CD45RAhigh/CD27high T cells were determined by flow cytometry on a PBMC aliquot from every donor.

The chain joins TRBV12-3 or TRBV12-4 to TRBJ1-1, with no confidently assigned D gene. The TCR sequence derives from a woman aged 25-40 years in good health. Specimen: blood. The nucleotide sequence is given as TGTGCCACCAGTATTTACGAAACCGATGGGGTATCAGCTTTCTTT. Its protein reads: CATSIYETDGVSAFF.